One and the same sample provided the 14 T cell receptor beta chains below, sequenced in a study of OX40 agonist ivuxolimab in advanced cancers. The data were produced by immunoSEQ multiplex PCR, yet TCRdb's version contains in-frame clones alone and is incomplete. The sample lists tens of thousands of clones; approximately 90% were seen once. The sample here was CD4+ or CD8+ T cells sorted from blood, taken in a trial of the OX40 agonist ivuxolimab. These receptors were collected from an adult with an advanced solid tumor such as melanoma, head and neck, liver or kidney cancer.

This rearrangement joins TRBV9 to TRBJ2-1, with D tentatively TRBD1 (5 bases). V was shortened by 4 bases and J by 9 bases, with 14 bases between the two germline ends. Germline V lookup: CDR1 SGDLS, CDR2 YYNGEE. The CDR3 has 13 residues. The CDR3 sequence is CASSPVGQGEQFF. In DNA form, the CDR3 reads TGTGCCAGCAGCCCGGTGGGGCAGGGTGAGCAGTTCTTC.

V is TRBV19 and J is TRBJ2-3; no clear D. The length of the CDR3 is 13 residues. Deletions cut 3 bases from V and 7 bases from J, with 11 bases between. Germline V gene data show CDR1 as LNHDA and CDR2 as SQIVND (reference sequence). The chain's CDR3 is CASSMSSSYTQYF. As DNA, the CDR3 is TGTGCCAGTAGTATGAGCTCTTCATATACGCAGTATTTT.

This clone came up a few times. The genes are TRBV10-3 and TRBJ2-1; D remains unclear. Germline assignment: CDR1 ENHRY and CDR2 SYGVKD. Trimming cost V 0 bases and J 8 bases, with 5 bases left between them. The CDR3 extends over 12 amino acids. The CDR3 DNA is TGTGCCATCAGTGAGTCATACGATGAGCAGTTCTTC. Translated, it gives CAISESYDEQFF.

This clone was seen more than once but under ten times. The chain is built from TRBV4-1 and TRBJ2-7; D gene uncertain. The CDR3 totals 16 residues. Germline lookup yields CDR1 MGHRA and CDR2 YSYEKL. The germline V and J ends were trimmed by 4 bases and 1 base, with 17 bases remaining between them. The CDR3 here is CASSPNPVLPSYEQYF. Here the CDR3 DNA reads TGCGCCAGCAGCCCGAACCCGGTTTTGCCGTCCTACGAGCAGTACTTC.

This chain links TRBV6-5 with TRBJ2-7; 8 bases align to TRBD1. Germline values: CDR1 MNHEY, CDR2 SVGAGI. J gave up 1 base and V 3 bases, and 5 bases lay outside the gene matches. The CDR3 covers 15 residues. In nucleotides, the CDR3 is TGTGCCAGCAGTTATTTTGGGACAGGTTCCTACGAGCAGTACTTC. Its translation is CASSYFGTGSYEQYF.

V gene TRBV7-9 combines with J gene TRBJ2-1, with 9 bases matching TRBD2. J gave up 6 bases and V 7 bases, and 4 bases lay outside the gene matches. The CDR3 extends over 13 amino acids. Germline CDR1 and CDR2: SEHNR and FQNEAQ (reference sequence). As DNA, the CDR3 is TGTGCCAGCAAAGCGGGGGGAAGCAATGAGCAGTTCTTC. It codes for CASKAGGSNEQFF.

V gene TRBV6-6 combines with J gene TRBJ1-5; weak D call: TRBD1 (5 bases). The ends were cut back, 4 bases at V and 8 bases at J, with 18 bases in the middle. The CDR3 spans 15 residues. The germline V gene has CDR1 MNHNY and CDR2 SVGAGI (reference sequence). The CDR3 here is CASSLWGTRREPQHF. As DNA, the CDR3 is TGTGCCAGCAGTTTGTGGGGCACAAGGAGGGAGCCCCAGCATTTT.

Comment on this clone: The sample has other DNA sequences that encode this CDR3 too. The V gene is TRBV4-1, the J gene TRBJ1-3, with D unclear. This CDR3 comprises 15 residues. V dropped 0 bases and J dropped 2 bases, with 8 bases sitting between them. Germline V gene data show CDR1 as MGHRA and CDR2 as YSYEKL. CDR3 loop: CASSQDRGAGNTIYF. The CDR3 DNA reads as TGCGCCAGCAGCCAAGATCGGGGTGCTGGAAACACCATATATTTT.

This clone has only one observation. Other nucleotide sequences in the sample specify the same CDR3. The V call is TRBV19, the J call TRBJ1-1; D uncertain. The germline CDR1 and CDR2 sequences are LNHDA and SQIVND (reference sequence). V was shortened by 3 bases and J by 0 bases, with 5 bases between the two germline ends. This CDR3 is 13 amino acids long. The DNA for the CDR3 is TGTGCCAGTAGTATTTCCTTGAACACTGAAGCTTTCTTT. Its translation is CASSISLNTEAFF.

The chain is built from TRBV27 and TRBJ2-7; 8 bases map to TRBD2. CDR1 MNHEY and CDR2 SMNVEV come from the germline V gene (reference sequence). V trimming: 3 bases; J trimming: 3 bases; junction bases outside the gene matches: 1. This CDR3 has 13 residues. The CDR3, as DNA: TGTGCCAGCAGTTTCGGGGGGGGCTACGAGCAGTACTTC. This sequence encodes CASSFGGGYEQYF.

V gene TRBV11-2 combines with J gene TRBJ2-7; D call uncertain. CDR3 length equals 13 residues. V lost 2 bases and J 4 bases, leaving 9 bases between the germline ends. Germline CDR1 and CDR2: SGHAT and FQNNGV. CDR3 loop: CASSLFSSYEQYF. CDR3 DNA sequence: TGTGCCAGCAGCTTATTTTCGTCGTACGAGCAGTACTTC.

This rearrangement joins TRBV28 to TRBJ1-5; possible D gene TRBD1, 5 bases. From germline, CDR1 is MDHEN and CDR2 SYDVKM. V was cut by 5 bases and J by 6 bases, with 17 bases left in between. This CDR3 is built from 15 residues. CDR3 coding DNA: TGTGCCAGCAGTCCAATCCAAGCGGGGGGTCAGCCCCAGCATTTT. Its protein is CASSPIQAGGQPQHF.

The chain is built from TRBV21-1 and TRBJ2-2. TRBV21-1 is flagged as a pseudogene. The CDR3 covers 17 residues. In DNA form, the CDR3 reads TGTGCCAGCAGCAAAGTGACGACAGGGAGGGGCACCGGGGAGCTGTTTTTT. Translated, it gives CASSKVTTGRGTGELFF.

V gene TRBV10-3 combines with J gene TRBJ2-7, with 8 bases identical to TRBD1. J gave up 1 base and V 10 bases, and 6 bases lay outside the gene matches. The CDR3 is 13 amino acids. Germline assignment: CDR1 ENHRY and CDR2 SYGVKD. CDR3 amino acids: CATMDRESYEQYF. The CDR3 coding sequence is TGTGCCACCATGGACAGGGAATCCTACGAGCAGTACTTC.